The next 8 T cell receptor beta chains were all read from a single sample in a study of blood T cell repertoires in COVID-19. The repertoire was sequenced with immunoSEQ multiplex PCR; TCRdb's copy has only in-frame clones and lacks some. The table lists 90,000 or so clones, about nine tenths of them singletons. Sequencing was done on a sample of peripheral blood. These receptors came from a man in his sixties with COVID-19, enrolled during active disease.

J is TRBJ2-3 and V is TRBV6-5; D is possibly TRBD2 (5 bases). V dropped 5 bases and J dropped 6 bases, with 9 bases sitting between them. The CDR3 loop spans 12 amino acids. Germline CDR1 and CDR2: MNHEY and SVGAGI. The CDR3 sequence is CASSISDDTQYF. The CDR3 region has the DNA TGTGCCAGCAGTATTAGCGACGATACGCAGTATTTT.

The CDR3 nucleotides are TGTGCCAGTAGTATATCCCTCCGCCAGGAAGCTTTCTTT. Residues: CASSISLRQEAFF. V gene TRBV19 combines with J gene TRBJ1-1; no definite D call. Germline CDR1 is LNHDA and CDR2 is SQIVND (reference sequence). The V end was cut by 2 bases, the J end by 8 bases, with 12 bases between. The CDR3 has 13 amino acids.

This clone was recorded once. V gene TRBV7-8 combines with J gene TRBJ2-3; 7 positions match TRBD2. Germline V gene sequence: CDR1 SGHVS, CDR2 FQNEAQ. The CDR3 extends over 15 amino acids. The ends lost 7 bases at V and 4 bases at J; junction bases unmatched: 11. CDR3 in DNA: TGTGCCAGCACTTCCGCGGCGGGAGAGGCAGATACGCAGTATTTT. Its protein product is CASTSAAGEADTQYF.

V and J are TRBV10-1 and TRBJ2-7; no definite D call. The CDR3 is 14 amino acids. The V and J ends lost 0 bases and 2 bases respectively, with 8 bases between them. Germline loops: CDR1 WNHNN, CDR2 SYGVQD (reference sequence). The DNA for the CDR3 is TGCGCCAGCAGTGAGTCTGGCAGTACCTACGAGCAGTACTTC. Its protein is CASSESGSTYEQYF.

The CDR3 DNA sequence: TGTGCCAGCTCACCTAATCAGGGTGTAACACCTGGCGAGCAGTACTTC. Protein: CASSPNQGVTPGEQYF. The rearrangement uses TRBV18 and TRBJ2-7, with D maybe TRBD1 (5 bases). This CDR3 comprises 16 residues. The ends were cut back, 3 bases at V and 6 bases at J, with 21 bases in the middle. Germline values: CDR1 KGHSH, CDR2 LQKENI.

The chain joins TRBV19 to TRBJ1-3; the match to TRBD1 covers 9 bases. V was clipped by 11 bases and J by 2 bases; unmatched bases: 4. Looked up from germline, CDR1 is LNHDA and CDR2 is SQIVND (reference sequence). The CDR3 totals 13 residues. The CDR3 DNA is TGTGCCGGGGGACAGGGCCCTGGAAACACCATATATTTT. Translated: CAGGQGPGNTIYF.

V usage is TRBV5-1 and J usage is TRBJ2-1; D is uncertain. Trimming stripped 0 bases from V and 10 bases from J, with 11 bases between. This CDR3 contains 13 residues. Looked up from germline, CDR1 is SGHRS and CDR2 is YFSETQ. The CDR3 nucleotides read TGCGCCAGCAGCTTGGGAAACGACGGGGAGCAGTTCTTC. Amino acid sequence: CASSLGNDGEQFF.

Here the CDR3 DNA reads TGTGCCAGCAGCTTAGGACTAGCGGGAGAAATAAATGAGCAGTTCTTC. Translated: CASSLGLAGEINEQFF. The chain carries TRBV13 and TRBJ2-1, with 11 nucleotides matching TRBD2. The germline V gene encodes CDR1 PRHDT and CDR2 FYEKMQ (reference sequence). The CDR3 runs 16 residues. V lost 0 bases and J lost 7; bases outside the gene matches: 5.